This T cell receptor (beta chain) was observed in a study of T-cell memory formation after mild COVID-19. It was 5'RACE with constant-segment primers that produced the TCR alpha and TCR beta cDNA libraries, which carried sample barcodes and UMIs. TCRdb analysed the 5' RACE reads with MiXCR anew, one entry per CDR3 protein. This sample carries about 180,000 distinct CDR3 sequences, roughly 17% of them seen once, and the ten largest clones take around 2%. Study conclusions and caveats: Clones from the second wave (peaking day 37) had unconfirmed SARS-CoV-2 specificity. Cross-reactive memory seemingly joined, as some responding clones were found in pre-infection memory. Later expanders leaned toward CD4+, whereas clones contracting from day 15 to 85 were balanced CD4/CD8.

The CDR3 spans 14 residues. V shed 2 bases, J shed 12 bases, and the junction held 7 bases outside the gene matches. CDR1 and CDR2 (germline): MNHEY, SVGAGI. With regard to this clonotype: Its antigen is currently unknown.

Specimen: PBMCs or a T cell subset sorted from them (not recorded which). The receptor comes from an adult woman who had mild COVID-19 (a few samples of this study predate the infection). Cell type and time point are not known. This chain connects TRBV6-5 to TRBJ2-7; 13 bases align to TRBD2. CDR3 amino acids: CASSYTGLAGTRYF. The DNA of the CDR3 is TGTGCCAGCAGTTACACGGGACTAGCGGGAACGAGGTACTTC.